These 28 T cell receptor beta chains came from one sample sequenced in a study of regulatory T cells in long-lasting Graves disease. Indicated time point: newly diagnosed GD, antithyroid drugs for less than 3 months. The authors made the TCR library using RNA they extracted from PBMCs. Construction of the TCR beta libraries employed iRepertoire HTBI primers in conjunction with Arm-PCR of CDR3 regions. Each CDR3 protein is one row after TCRdb ran MiXCR on the multiplex PCR reads. The sample shows over 300,000 distinct CDR3 sequences, 15% to 17% of them seen only once. This specimen consisted of peripheral blood mononuclear cells (PBMCs), obtained at new diagnosis, from a patient treated with antithyroid drugs. The source is a female donor with Graves disease.

This clonotype was counted ten times or more. The CDR3 reads CASSGLANEQFF. The DNA of the CDR3 is TGTGCCAGCAGCGGACTAGCGAATGAGCAGTTCTTC. The chain links TRBV6-1 to TRBJ2-1; 9 nucleotides match TRBD2. The junction had 1 base not matched to a gene; V was cut back by 6 bases and J by 7 bases. This CDR3 is built from 12 residues. Germline lookup yields CDR1 MNHNS and CDR2 SASEGT.

V gene TRBV19 combines with J gene TRBJ2-2; TRBD1 is a possible D gene (5 bases). The germline V gene has CDR1 LNHDA and CDR2 SQIVND (reference sequence). CDR3 length equals 14 residues. Deletions cut 5 bases from V and 6 bases from J, with 13 bases between. CDR3 bases: TGTGCCAGTAGTCCAACTCAGGGCCCCGGGGAGCTGTTTTTT. It translates to CASSPTQGPGELFF.

This clonotype has a count of ten or more. The rearrangement joins TRBV9 to TRBJ2-7; D uncertain. Trimming left V 0 bases short and J 0 bases short, with 7 bases between. The CDR3 totals 14 residues. Germline V gene data show CDR1 as SGDLS and CDR2 as YYNGEE. CDR3 loop: CASSVGSSSYEQYF. In DNA, the CDR3 is TGTGCCAGCAGCGTAGGGTCGAGCTCCTACGAGCAGTACTTC.

This clonotype was detected only a few times. This chain connects TRBV10-2 to TRBJ1-5; perhaps TRBD1 as D (5 bases). The germline V gene encodes CDR1 WSHSY and CDR2 SAAADI. V was pared by 3 bases and J by 6 bases, with 18 bases between. The CDR3 contains 16 residues. DNA of the CDR3: TGCGCCAGCAGTGAAGGGGCGGCGTCGGGGGGTCAGCCCCAGCATTTT. Its protein is CASSEGAASGGQPQHF.

The rearrangement uses TRBV20-1 and TRBJ1-6; D might be TRBD1 (5 bases). Per the germline V gene, CDR1 is DFQATT and CDR2 is SNEGSKA (reference sequence). The CDR3 extends over 13 amino acids. CDR3 sequence (DNA): TGCAGCGCCGAGGGGCGCGGGAATTCACCCCTCCACTTT. Its protein product is CSAEGRGNSPLHF.

This clonotype was picked up many times. In DNA form, the CDR3 reads TGTGCCAGCAGTTACCAAGACAGGAGCTATGGCTACACCTTC. Translation: CASSYQDRSYGYTF. This rearrangement joins TRBV6-9 to TRBJ1-2; TRBD1 is a possible D gene (6 bases). The CDR3 consists of 14 residues. Trimming shortened V by 3 bases and J by 4 bases, and 12 bases separated the two germline ends. Germline V gene sequence: CDR1 MNHGY, CDR2 SVAAGI.

The table lists this clonotype with a few counts. This may come from a read error, since a much larger clone is one base off. The V gene is TRBV6-1, the J gene TRBJ2-3; D unclear. This CDR3 spans 13 amino acids. The germline gives CDR1 MNHNS, CDR2 SASEGT. The germline V and J ends were trimmed by 11 bases and 0 bases, with 12 bases remaining between them. CDR3 DNA: TGTGCCGGCACCGGTACTAGCACAGATACGCAGTATTTT. The encoded protein is CAGTGTSTDTQYF.

This clonotype has a count of ten or more. The rearrangement uses TRBV20-1 and TRBJ2-7; D remains unclear. Trimming shortened V by 6 bases and J by 2 bases, and 23 bases separated the two germline ends. This CDR3 contains 16 residues. Per the germline V gene, CDR1 is DFQATT and CDR2 is SNEGSKA (reference sequence). The CDR3 coding sequence is TGCAGTGCACTCCTCCAGTTACCCCAGTTAGCCTACGAGCAGTACTTC. Its protein product is CSALLQLPQLAYEQYF.

In the case of this clonotype: Germline and junction disagree at one end, which may indicate a read error. V gene TRBV5-1 combines with J gene TRBJ2-3; 9 nucleotides agree with TRBD2. The CDR3 has 17 amino acids. The V gene's germline CDR1 is SGHRS and CDR2 YFSETQ. CDR3 bases: TGCGCCTGCAGCTTGACACTAGCGGGTGTCGGCACAGATACGCAGTATTTT. Translation: CACSLTLAGVGTDTQYF.

The chain carries TRBV6-1 and TRBJ2-2; a weak D match, TRBD2 (5 bases). The CDR3 is made up of 17 amino acids. V was cut by 2 bases and J by 2 bases, with 15 bases left in between. Germline V gives CDR1 MNHNS, CDR2 SASEGT. The CDR3 loop reads CASSERRGRRNTGELFF. The DNA of the CDR3 is TGTGCCAGCAGTGAAAGGCGAGGGCGGCGAAACACCGGGGAGCTGTTTTTT.

J is TRBJ1-3 and V is TRBV27, with D possibly TRBD1 on 5 matching bases. Deletions cut 3 bases from V and 4 bases from J, with 10 bases between. The CDR3 is made up of 14 amino acids. Germline V gene lookup returns CDR1 MNHEY and CDR2 SMNVEV (reference sequence). CDR3 sequence reads: CASSFSGRGNTIYF. The CDR3, as DNA: TGTGCCAGCAGTTTCTCAGGGCGCGGAAACACCATATATTTT.

This chain uses TRBV14 with TRBJ2-1; 7 bases are a match to TRBD2. This CDR3 is built from 16 residues. V was clipped by 4 bases and J by 6 bases; unmatched bases: 12. Germline V gene data show CDR1 as SGHDN and CDR2 as FVKESK. DNA for the CDR3: TGTGCCAGCAGCCCCAGCGGGGACCGACCAAGCAATGAGCAGTTCTTC. This gives the protein CASSPSGDRPSNEQFF.

Notes on this clonotype: A far larger clone lies a single base away; this is likely a read error. V is TRBV7-9 and J is TRBJ2-1; D tentatively reads TRBD1 or TRBD2 (5 bases each). The CDR3 has 16 residues. Germline loops: CDR1 SEHNR, CDR2 FQNEAQ (reference sequence). V was clipped by 5 bases and J by 5 bases, with 19 bases between them. The CDR3 region is CASSPPMGVGHNEQFF. Here the CDR3 DNA reads TGTGCCAGCAGCCCCCCCATGGGGGTTGGACACAATGAGCAGTTCTTC.

This clonotype was seen repeatedly, ten times or more. The CDR3 DNA reads TGTGCCAGCAGTACCCGACAGGGGAGTCTTGGCTACACCTTC. Residues: CASSTRQGSLGYTF. The gene calls are TRBV12-3 or TRBV12-4 and TRBJ1-2; TRBD1 matches 8 bases. J gave up 7 bases and V 5 bases, and 9 bases lay outside the gene matches. This CDR3 is 14 amino acids long.

This chain connects TRBV12-3 or TRBV12-4 to TRBJ2-5; D is unclear. The length of the CDR3 is 16 residues. V dropped 4 bases and J dropped 3 bases, with 18 bases sitting between them. The CDR3 DNA follows: TGTGCCAGCAGTTCTCCCCAAGACGGCTGGGAAGAGACCCAGTACTTC. Its translation: CASSSPQDGWEETQYF.

The chain uses TRBV5-1 and TRBJ2-3; unclear D gene. The CDR3 extends over 17 amino acids. Looked up from germline, CDR1 is SGHRS and CDR2 is YFSETQ. Trimming removed 0 bases from V and 0 bases from J, with 14 bases in between. The CDR3, as DNA: TGCGCCAGCAGCTTGGCCCATTTGATGGCTAGCACAGATACGCAGTATTTT. Encoded protein: CASSLAHLMASTDTQYF.

In DNA, the CDR3 is TGTGCCAGCAGTTCGGGACAGGGTTCCACCGGGGAGCTGTTTTTT. Its translation: CASSSGQGSTGELFF. The chain recombines TRBV28 with TRBJ2-2; 9 nucleotides line up with TRBD1. CDR1 MDHEN and CDR2 SYDVKM come from the germline V gene. This CDR3 has 15 residues. Trimming at V came to 4 bases and at J to 4 bases, leaving 4 bases not matched to a gene.

In this sample, this clonotype turned up many times. The gene calls are TRBV28 and TRBJ1-2, with D unclear. The germline V and J ends were trimmed by 5 bases and 2 bases, with 15 bases remaining between them. This CDR3 has 15 amino acids. CDR1 and CDR2 (germline): MDHEN, SYDVKM. CDR3 amino acids: CASSPREDGNYGYTF. The DNA of the CDR3 is TGTGCCAGCAGTCCCCGAGAAGACGGGAACTATGGCTACACCTTC.

This clonotype was recorded many times. J is TRBJ2-3 and V is TRBV6-5; 7 bases map to TRBD1. Trimming cost V 2 bases and J 5 bases; bases outside gene matches: 4. Germline loops: CDR1 MNHEY, CDR2 SVGAGI. This CDR3 spans 14 amino acids. CDR3 in DNA: TGTGCCAGCAGTTACGAGGACAGGCGAGATACGCAGTATTTT. It is translated as CASSYEDRRDTQYF.

This clonotype appeared many times. The chain is built from TRBV7-2 and TRBJ2-7; TRBD1 is a possible D gene (5 bases). Trimming pared 1 base from V and 0 bases from J, leaving 31 bases between. The CDR3 runs to 22 residues. The germline gives CDR1 SGHTA, CDR2 FQGNSA. The CDR3 nucleotides are TGTGCCAGCAGCTTAGTGTTCAGGGCCCAGCGAGGTTTGCGTCTGAGCTCCTACGAGCAGTACTTC. Translated: CASSLVFRAQRGLRLSSYEQYF.

This clonotype came up many times. Here the CDR3 DNA reads TGTGCCAGCAGTTCTGACGTTCCCGAGGCAGATACGCAGTATTTT. Translated, it gives CASSSDVPEADTQYF. The V gene is TRBV28, the J gene TRBJ2-3; D unresolved. V was pared by 4 bases and J by 4 bases, with 15 bases between. CDR3 size: 15 residues. CDR1 and CDR2 (germline): MDHEN, SYDVKM.

This clonotype occurred many times. The chain carries TRBV19 and TRBJ1-5, with D uncertain. Germline loops: CDR1 LNHDA, CDR2 SQIVND (reference sequence). Trimming removed 2 bases at V and 4 bases at J, with 6 bases between. The CDR3 sequence is 13 residues long. The CDR3 here is CASSIRGNQPQHF. The CDR3 DNA reads TGTGCCAGTAGTATACGAGGGAATCAGCCCCAGCATTTT. Combining the CDR3 with reference TRBV19 and TRBJ1-5 gives the whole variable domain DGGITQSPKYLFRKEGQNVTLSCEQNLNHDAMYWYRQDPGQGLRLIYYSQIVNDFQKGDIAEGYSVSREKKESFPLTVTSAQKNPTAFYLCASSIRGNQPQHFGDGTRLSIL.

Many counts were recorded for this clonotype. CDR3 sequence reads: CAWSVGQVPYNEQFF. CDR3 nucleotide sequence: TGTGCCTGGAGTGTAGGGCAGGTGCCCTACAATGAGCAGTTCTTC. The rearrangement joins TRBV30 to TRBJ2-1; no firm D call. This CDR3 has 15 amino acids. Germline CDR1 GTSNPN, CDR2 SVGIG (reference sequence). Between the trimmed V and J ends, which lost 0 bases and 2 bases, there was a span of 11 bases. Supplemented by reference TRBV30 and TRBJ2-1, the full variable domain reads SQTIHQWPATLVQPVGSPLSLECTVEGTSNPNLYWYRQAAGRGLQLLFYSVGIGQISSEVPQNLSASRPQDRQFILSSKKLLLSDSGFYLCAWSVGQVPYNEQFFGPGTRLTVL.

This clonotype has at least ten counts. This sequence joins TRBV20-1 and TRBJ2-1; 10 bases align to TRBD2. CDR3 length: 19 amino acids. CDR1 is DFQATT, CDR2 SNEGSKA, per germline (reference sequence). V was clipped by 0 bases and J by 1 base; unmatched bases: 12. CDR3 region: CSARDPQGSGGRSYNEQFF. As DNA, the CDR3 is TGCAGTGCTAGAGATCCCCAGGGTAGCGGGGGGAGGTCCTACAATGAGCAGTTCTTC.

In this sample, this clonotype turned up many times. This chain uses TRBV2 with TRBJ2-1; 13 nucleotides match TRBD2. V lost 1 base, J lost 2 bases, and 5 bases stayed unmatched. CDR3 length equals 18 residues. CDR1 SNHLY and CDR2 FYNNEI come from the germline V gene. The CDR3 DNA sequence: TGTGCCAGCAGTGAAGATGGGACTAGCGGGACCACCTACAATGAGCAGTTCTTC. Amino acid sequence: CASSEDGTSGTTYNEQFF.

The chain has TRBV2 and TRBJ1-2; D gene ambiguous. The length of the CDR3 is 11 residues. V lost 3 bases, J lost 8 bases, and 7 bases lay in between. Germline lookup yields CDR1 SNHLY and CDR2 FYNNEI. CDR3 sequence reads: CASSEGKGYTF. The CDR3 DNA reads as TGTGCCAGCAGTGAGGGGAAGGGCTACACCTTC.

This clonotype was seen many times. This CDR3 reads CASLKTGGMYYGYTF. Written as DNA, the CDR3 is TGTGCCAGCCTAAAAACCGGGGGGATGTACTATGGCTACACCTTC. The chain links TRBV2 to TRBJ1-2, with D perhaps TRBD1 (5 bases). The V end lost 8 bases, the J end lost 3 bases, and 19 bases lay between the germline ends. The CDR3 is 15 amino acids. Germline assignment: CDR1 SNHLY and CDR2 FYNNEI. The variable domain in full, completed from reference TRBV2 and TRBJ1-2, reads EPEVTQTPSHQVTQMGQEVILRCVPISNHLYFYWYRQILGQKVEFLVSFYNNEISEKSEIFDDQFSVERPDGSNFTLKIRSTKLEDSAMYFCASLKTGGMYYGYTFGSGTRLTVV.

This clonotype was seen more than once but under ten times. The chain combines TRBV18 with TRBJ1-2; 7 nucleotides line up with TRBD1. V gave up 3 bases and J gave up 7 bases; unmatched junction bases: 2. This CDR3 has 12 residues. Germline-derived CDR1 and CDR2 are KGHSH and LQKENI. The CDR3, as DNA: TGTGCCAGCTCACCTCCAGGGGGTGGCTACACCTTC. It encodes CASSPPGGGYTF.